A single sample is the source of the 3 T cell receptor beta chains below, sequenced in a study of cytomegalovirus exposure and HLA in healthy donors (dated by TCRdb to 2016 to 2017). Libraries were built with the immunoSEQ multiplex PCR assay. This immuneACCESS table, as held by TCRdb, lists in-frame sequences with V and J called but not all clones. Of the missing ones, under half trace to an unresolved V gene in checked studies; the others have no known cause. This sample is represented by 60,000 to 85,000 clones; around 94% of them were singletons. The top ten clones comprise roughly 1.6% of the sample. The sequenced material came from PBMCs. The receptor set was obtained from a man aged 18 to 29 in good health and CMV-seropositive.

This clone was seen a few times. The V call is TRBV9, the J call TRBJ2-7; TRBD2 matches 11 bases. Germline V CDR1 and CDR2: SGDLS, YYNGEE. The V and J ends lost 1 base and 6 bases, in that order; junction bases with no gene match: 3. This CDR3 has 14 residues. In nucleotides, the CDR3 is TGTGCCAGCAGCGTAAACCTAGCGGGAGGCGAGCAGTACTTC. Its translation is CASSVNLAGGEQYF.

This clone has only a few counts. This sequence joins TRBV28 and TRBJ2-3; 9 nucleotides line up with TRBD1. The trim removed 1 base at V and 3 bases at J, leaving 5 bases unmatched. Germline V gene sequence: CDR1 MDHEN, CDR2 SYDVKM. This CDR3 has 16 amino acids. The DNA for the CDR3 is TGTGCCAGCAGTTTATTAAGTGACAGGGGGACAGATACGCAGTATTTT. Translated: CASSLLSDRGTDTQYF.

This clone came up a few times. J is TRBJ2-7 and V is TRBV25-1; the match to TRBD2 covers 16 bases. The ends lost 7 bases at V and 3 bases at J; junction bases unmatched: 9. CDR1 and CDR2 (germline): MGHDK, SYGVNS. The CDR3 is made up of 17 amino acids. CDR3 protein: CASTGTSGRAEDYEQYF. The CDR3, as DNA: TGTGCCAGCACCGGGACTAGCGGGAGGGCCGAAGACTACGAGCAGTACTTC.